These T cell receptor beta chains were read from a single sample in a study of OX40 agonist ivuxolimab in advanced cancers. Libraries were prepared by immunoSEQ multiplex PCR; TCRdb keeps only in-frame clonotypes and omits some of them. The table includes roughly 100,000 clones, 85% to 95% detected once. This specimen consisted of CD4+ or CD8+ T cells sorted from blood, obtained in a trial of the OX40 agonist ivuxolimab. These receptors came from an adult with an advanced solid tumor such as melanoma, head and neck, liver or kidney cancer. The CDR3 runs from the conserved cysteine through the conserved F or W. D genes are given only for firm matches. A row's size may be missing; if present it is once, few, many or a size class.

TGTGCCAGCAGTGATCCGGACAGGAGCGACATTCAGTACTTC	CASSDPDRSDIQYF	.	TRBV25-1	TRBJ2-4	TRBD1	14
TGTGCCAGCAGTTACGCGGGAATGGCTGAAGCTTTCTTT	CASSYAGMAEAFF	few	TRBV6-6	TRBJ1-1	.	13
TGTGCCAGCAGGTGGCAGGGGGGGCGGGTCAATCAGCCCCAGCATTTT	CASRWQGGRVNQPQHF	.	TRBV28	TRBJ1-5	TRBD1	16
TGCGCCAGCAGTCAACCCCAGGACAGAGACAATCAGCCCCAGCATTTT	CASSQPQDRDNQPQHF	once	TRBV23-1	TRBJ1-5	.	16
TGTGCCACCAGCAGAGCCCGGGCAACAGGAAATTCACCCCTCCACTTT	CATSRARATGNSPLHF	once	TRBV15	TRBJ1-6	.	16
TGTGCCAGCAGTTACCTCGGCCAGGGGGCAGATACGCAGTATTTT	CASSYLGQGADTQYF	.	TRBV6-5	TRBJ2-3	TRBD1	15
TGTGCCAGCAGTTACGTTGGCAGCAACACAGATACGCAGTATTTT	CASSYVGSNTDTQYF	.	TRBV6-5	TRBJ2-3	.	15
TGTGCCAGCTGGATGGGCGGAGAGACCCAGTACTTC	CASWMGGETQYF	once	TRBV6-5	TRBJ2-5	.	12
TGTGCCACCAGCCGTGTGCGGGCTAAAGAGTCACCCCTCCACTTT	CATSRVRAKESPLHF	.	TRBV15	TRBJ1-6	.	15
TGTGCCTGGAAGATGGGGGGACACAATCAGCCCCAGCATTTT	CAWKMGGHNQPQHF	once	TRBV30	TRBJ1-5	.	14
TGTGCCTGGAGTGACCGACAGGGATTTGCTTCACCCCTCCACTTT	CAWSDRQGFASPLHF	.	TRBV30	TRBJ1-6	TRBD1	15
TGTGCCAGCAGCCGGGACAGCCTCTCACCCCTCCACTTT	CASSRDSLSPLHF	.	TRBV7-9	TRBJ1-6	TRBD1	13
TGTGCCAGTAGTTTGACAGGTCTTAACTATGGCTACACCTTC	CASSLTGLNYGYTF	.	TRBV19	TRBJ1-2	.	14
TGTGCCACCAGCAGAGATACCCTAGCGGGGTCGAATTACAATGAGCAGTTCTTC	CATSRDTLAGSNYNEQFF	.	TRBV15	TRBJ2-1	TRBD2	18
TGTGCCAGCAGAACGGGTAGCTCCTACAATGAGCAGTTCTTC	CASRTGSSYNEQFF	.	TRBV2	TRBJ2-1	.	14
TGTGCCAGCAGTCTACGCAACACAGATACGCAGTATTTT	CASSLRNTDTQYF	.	TRBV6-5	TRBJ2-3	.	13
TGTGCCAGCAGTACCGGGACAGGGGTGTCACCCCTCCACTTT	CASSTGTGVSPLHF	.	TRBV28	TRBJ1-6	TRBD1	14
TGTGCCAGCAGATTTAGCGGGGGCGGTTACGAGCAGTACTTC	CASRFSGGGYEQYF	.	TRBV6-5	TRBJ2-7	TRBD2	14
TGTGCCAGCAGCTCTGTAACAGGGGGTGCCCGCACTGAAGCTTTCTTT	CASSSVTGGARTEAFF	once	TRBV5-4	TRBJ1-1	TRBD1	16
TGCGCCAGCAGCCAGATTAGCGGGTCGCTTTGGGGCGAGCAGTACTTC	CASSQISGSLWGEQYF	.	TRBV5-1	TRBJ2-7	TRBD2	16
TGTGCCAGCAGTGAGTATTCAGGCGGCCCTGGAAACACCATATATTTT	CASSEYSGGPGNTIYF	.	TRBV6-1	TRBJ1-3	.	16
TGCAGTGTCTCTGCACAGCGGGAGCAGTTCTTC	CSVSAQREQFF	.	TRBV20-1	TRBJ2-1	.	11
TGTGCCAGCAGCTTATACCAGGGGGCTCAAGAGACCCAGTACTTC	CASSLYQGAQETQYF	.	TRBV7-6	TRBJ2-5	TRBD1	15
TGTGCCAGCAGCTTGGTACGGTCGGGCACAGATACGCAGTATTTT	CASSLVRSGTDTQYF	.	TRBV5-6	TRBJ2-3	.	15
TGTGCCAGCAGTTCGTCCGGAACCGGATTGTATAATTCACCCCTCCACTTT	CASSSSGTGLYNSPLHF	.	TRBV28	TRBJ1-6	.	17